The sequence of this T cell receptor (beta chain) was determined in a study of T cells in Graves' hyperthyroidism and ophthalmopathy. Notes on the study in general: Through a model of 13 V-J features, ophthalmopathy was separated from stable hyperthyroidism.

Of note for this clonotype: Its antigen is unidentified.

For the diagnoses, clinical symptoms, serum thyroxine and TRAb, thyroid ultrasound and orbital computed tomography were used. RNA transcripts provided the source from which TCR beta CDR3 regions were amplified. The TCR CDR3 was amplified in a first-round RT-PCR using the HTBI primer set. One entry per CDR3 protein, called by TCRdb with MiXCR from the multiplex PCR reads. This sample carries about 640,000 distinct CDR3 sequences, less than 25% of them seen once, and the ten largest clones take 30% to 40%. The CDR3 covers 13 residues. Germline V gives CDR1 SGHTA, CDR2 FQGNSA. The V end was cut by 7 bases, the J end by 13 bases, with 22 bases between.

The sequencing sample was made of blood. This chain joins TRBV7-2 and TRBJ2-5; tentatively, D is TRBD2 (6 bases). The receptor was derived from a young man with Graves' ophthalmopathy. CDR3 nucleotides: TGTGCCAGCACCTCAAGCCTGGCGGGGAGTATGTACTTC. Amino acids: CASTSSLAGSMYF.